The rows below give T cell receptor beta chains drawn from one sample of a study of blood T cells in healthy people across ages. TCRdb analysed the 5' RACE reads with MiXCR anew, one entry per CDR3 protein. This sample has over 1.5 million distinct CDR3 sequences, with roughly 50% found just once. Sequenced: blood. These receptors originate from a middle-aged woman in good health. Each CDR3 is given with its conserved first and last residue.

>TRBV7-2|14
CASSLVGPTGELFF
>TRBV4-3|16
CASSQDPGVGQETQYF
>TRBV14|13
CASSLDRSGELFF
>TRBV5-5|15
CPSSLAQNRGETQYF
>TRBV5-1|15
CASSLARNPENIQYF
>TRBV9|14
CASSVSADNTEAFF
>TRBV2|15
CASSVDRGREDTQYF
>TRBV4-1|14
CASSQVPTTGKQYF
>TRBV4-1|18
CASSQGFLDRVVPDTQYF
>TRBV20-1|14
CSARVPGATNEQFF
>TRBV28|15
CAGSLVGPFTDTQYF
>TRBV7-2|16
CASSFRRDRRTGELFF
>TRBV6-5|16
CASSLPLAGEADTQYF
>TRBV7-9|15
CASSPTGLRAYEQYF
>TRBV29-1|11
CSGRRNEKLFF
>TRBV6-5|15
CASSYIGVSGDEQFF
>TRBV6-6|16
CASSYKGQGDHMGYTF
>TRBV4-2|15
CASSQGIGGTDTQYF
>TRBV20-1|15
CSALRSGYGNSLYTF
>TRBV20-1|11
CSASFRGGYTF
>TRBV7-9|15
CASSPRGAPYNEQFF
>TRBV9|16
CASSPRDRGLTDTQYF
>TRBV6-6|14
CASSEPRRTYEQYF
>TRBV11-3|16
CASSLAVGGTYNEQFF
>TRBV7-2|18
CASSFQHSAGGPQETQYF
>TRBV5-1|15
CASSGGTGSLVGYTF
>TRBV9|15
CASSGDREGSGEQYF
>TRBV29-1|15
CSVTSGGSGANVLTF
>TRBV20-1|10
CSVLEAKQFF